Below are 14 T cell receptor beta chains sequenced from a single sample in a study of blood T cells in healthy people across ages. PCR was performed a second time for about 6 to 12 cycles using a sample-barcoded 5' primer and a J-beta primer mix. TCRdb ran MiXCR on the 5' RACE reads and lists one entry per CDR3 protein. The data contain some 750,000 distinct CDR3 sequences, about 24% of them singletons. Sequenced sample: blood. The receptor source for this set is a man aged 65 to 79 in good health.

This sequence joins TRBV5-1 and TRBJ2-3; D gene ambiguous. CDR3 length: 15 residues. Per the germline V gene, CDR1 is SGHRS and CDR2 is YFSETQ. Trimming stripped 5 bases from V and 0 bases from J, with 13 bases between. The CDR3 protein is CASSRDGPSTDTQYF. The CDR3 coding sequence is TGCGCCAGCAGTCGAGACGGGCCGAGCACAGATACGCAGTATTTT.

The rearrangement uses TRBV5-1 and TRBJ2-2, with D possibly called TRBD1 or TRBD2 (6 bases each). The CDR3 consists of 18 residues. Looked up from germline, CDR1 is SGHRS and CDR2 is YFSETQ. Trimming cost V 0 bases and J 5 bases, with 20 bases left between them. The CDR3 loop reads CASSLEGHGGRRTGELFF. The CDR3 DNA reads TGCGCCAGCAGCTTGGAGGGACACGGAGGGAGGAGAACCGGGGAGCTGTTTTTT.

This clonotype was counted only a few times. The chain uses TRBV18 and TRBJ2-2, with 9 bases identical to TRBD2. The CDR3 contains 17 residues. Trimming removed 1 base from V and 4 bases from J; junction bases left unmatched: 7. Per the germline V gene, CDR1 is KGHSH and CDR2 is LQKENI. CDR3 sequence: CASSPRNSGSVTGELFF. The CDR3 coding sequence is TGTGCCAGCTCACCACGCAATAGCGGGAGTGTCACCGGGGAGCTGTTTTTT.

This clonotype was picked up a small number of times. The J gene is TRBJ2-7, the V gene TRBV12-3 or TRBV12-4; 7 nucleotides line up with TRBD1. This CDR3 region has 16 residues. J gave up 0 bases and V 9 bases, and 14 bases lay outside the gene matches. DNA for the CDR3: TGTGCCAGTAGCTTTGCTCAGACAGGGCCCTCCTACGAGCAGTACTTC. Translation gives CASSFAQTGPSYEQYF.

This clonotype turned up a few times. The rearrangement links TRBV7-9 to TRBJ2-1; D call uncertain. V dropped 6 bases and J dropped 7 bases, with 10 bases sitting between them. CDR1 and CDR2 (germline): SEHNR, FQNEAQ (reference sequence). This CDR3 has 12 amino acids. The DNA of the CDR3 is TGTGCCAGCAGGCAAGTGGGGAATGAGCAGTTCTTC. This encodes CASRQVGNEQFF.

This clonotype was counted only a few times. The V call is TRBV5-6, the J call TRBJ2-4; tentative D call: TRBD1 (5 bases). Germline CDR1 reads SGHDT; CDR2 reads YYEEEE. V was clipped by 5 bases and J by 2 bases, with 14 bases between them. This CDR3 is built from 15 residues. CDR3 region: CASRTAGSSKNIQYF. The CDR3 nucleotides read TGTGCCAGCAGGACAGCAGGGTCGTCCAAAAACATTCAGTACTTC.

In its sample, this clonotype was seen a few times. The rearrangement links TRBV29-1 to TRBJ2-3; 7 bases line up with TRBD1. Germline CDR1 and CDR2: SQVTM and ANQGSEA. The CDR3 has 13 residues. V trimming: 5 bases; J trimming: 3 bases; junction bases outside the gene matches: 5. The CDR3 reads CSVPWDRTDTQYF. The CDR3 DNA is TGCAGCGTTCCCTGGGACAGAACAGATACGCAGTATTTT.

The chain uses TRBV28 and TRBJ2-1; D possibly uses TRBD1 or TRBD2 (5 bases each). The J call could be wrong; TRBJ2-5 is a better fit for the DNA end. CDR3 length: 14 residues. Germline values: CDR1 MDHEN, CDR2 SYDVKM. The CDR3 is CASRDPGPSETQYF. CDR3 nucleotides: TGTGCCAGCAGAGATCCGGGACCTTCGGAGACCCAGTACTTC.

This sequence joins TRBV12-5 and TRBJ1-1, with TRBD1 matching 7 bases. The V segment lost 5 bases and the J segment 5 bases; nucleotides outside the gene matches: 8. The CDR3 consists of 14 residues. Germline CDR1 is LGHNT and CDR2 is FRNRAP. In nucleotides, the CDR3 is TGTGCTAGTGGTCTGGGACAGCTGAGGACTGAAGCTTTCTTT. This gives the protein CASGLGQLRTEAFF.

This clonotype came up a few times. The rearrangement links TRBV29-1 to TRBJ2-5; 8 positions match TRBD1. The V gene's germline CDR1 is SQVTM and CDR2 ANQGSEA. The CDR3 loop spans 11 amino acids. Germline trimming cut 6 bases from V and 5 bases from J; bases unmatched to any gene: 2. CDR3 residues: CSVDRVETQYF. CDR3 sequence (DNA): TGCAGCGTGGACAGGGTGGAGACCCAGTACTTC.

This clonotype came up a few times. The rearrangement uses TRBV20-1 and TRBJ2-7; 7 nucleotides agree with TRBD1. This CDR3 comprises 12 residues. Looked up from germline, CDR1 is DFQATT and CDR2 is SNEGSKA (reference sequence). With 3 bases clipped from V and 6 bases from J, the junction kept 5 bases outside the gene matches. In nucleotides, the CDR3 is TGCAGTGCTAGTCAGGGACAGTTCGAGCAGTACTTC. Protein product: CSASQGQFEQYF.

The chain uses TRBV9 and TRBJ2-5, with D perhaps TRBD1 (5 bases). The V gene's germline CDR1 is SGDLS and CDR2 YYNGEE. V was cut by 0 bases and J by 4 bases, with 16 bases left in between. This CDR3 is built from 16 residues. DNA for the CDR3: TGTGCCAGCAGCGTAGATACAGGCGGATGGGGAGAGACCCAGTACTTC. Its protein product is CASSVDTGGWGETQYF. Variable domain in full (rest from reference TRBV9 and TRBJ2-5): DSGVTQTPKHLITATGQRVTLRCSPRSGDLSVYWYQQSLDQGLQFLIQYYNGEERAKGNILERFSAQQFPDLHSELNLSSLELGDSALYFCASSVDTGGWGETQYFGPGTRLLVL.

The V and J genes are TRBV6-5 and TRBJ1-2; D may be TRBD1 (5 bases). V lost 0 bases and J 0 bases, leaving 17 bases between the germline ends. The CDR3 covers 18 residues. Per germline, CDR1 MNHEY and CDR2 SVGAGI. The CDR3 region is CASSYSFGGSRSNYGYTF. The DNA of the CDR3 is TGTGCCAGCAGTTACTCATTTGGGGGGTCCCGGTCTAACTATGGCTACACCTTC.

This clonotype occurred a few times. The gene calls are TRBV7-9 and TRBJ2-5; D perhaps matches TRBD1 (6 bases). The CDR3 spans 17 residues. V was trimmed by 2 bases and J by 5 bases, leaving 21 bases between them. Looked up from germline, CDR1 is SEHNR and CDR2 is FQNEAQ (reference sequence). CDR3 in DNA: TGTGCCAGCAGCTTATCGGGCAGGGGAGAGGGTTTGGAGACCCAGTACTTC. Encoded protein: CASSLSGRGEGLETQYF.